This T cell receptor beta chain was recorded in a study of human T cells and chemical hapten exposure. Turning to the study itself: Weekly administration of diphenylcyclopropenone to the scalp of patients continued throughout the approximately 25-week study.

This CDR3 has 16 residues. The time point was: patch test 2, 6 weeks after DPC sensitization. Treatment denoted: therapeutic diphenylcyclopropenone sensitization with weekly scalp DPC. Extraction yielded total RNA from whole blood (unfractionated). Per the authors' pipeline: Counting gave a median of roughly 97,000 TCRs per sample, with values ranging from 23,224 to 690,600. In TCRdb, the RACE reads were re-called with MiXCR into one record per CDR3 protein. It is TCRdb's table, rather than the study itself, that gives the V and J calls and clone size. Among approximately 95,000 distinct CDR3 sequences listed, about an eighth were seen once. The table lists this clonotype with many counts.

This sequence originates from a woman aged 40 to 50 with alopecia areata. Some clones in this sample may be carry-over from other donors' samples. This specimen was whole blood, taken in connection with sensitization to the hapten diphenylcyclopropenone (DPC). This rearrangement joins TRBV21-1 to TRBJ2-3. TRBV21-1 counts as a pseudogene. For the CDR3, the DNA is TGTGCCAGCAGCTCACGTAAAAACAAGAGCACAGATACGCAGTATTTT. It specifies CASSSRKNKSTDTQYF.